The T cell receptor beta chain under discussion was sequenced for a study of vaccination and CD4 T cells after COVID-19 (dated by TCRdb to between 2021 and 2022). Context from the whole study: Convalescent patients had a positive SARS-CoV-2 result on nasal swab PCR, and of these patients, 8 or 9 had mild disease and one had severe disease. Six males and four females were included in the convalescent cohort, with two Hispanic individuals, seven Caucasians, two Asians and one multiracial person represented. Participants got two doses of the Pfizer-BioNTech BNT162b2 vaccine (n=8) or two doses of the Moderna mRNA-1273 vaccine (n=2). Post-COVID blood samples were collected from convalescent patients a median of approximately 93 days after diagnosis, with a range of roughly 30 to 170 days. Post-vaccine blood samples were taken a median of 72 days after the second vaccine dose, with a range of 14 to 241 days. Overlapping spike peptide pools from SARS-CoV-2 and from the common cold coronaviruses HCoV-NL63, HCoV-OC43 and HCoV-229E were used as culture stimuli. Control cultures used a CEFX viral epitope pool as positive control, an HIV-1 Nef peptide pool as negative control, or no peptide. In around 9 COVID-19 convalescent patients and a few infection-naive healthy vaccine recipients, researchers compared the spike-specific CD4+ TCR repertoire from before mRNA vaccination with the repertoire from after. Study-level results and caveats: In convalescent patients, a median approximately 89% of post-vaccine SARS-CoV-2-reactive clones were detected only after vaccination, suggesting vaccine-specific priming. The median number of SARS-CoV-2-reactive clonotypes rose from under 25 after infection to approximately 41 after vaccination, but the change was not significant. Nearly all vaccine-specific clones in convalescent patients (304 of 307) were mono-reactive for SARS-CoV-2 spike rather than cross-reactive with common cold coronaviruses. The number of convalescent patients in the study was relatively small, and the study did not examine early timepoints following natural infection.

According to the study, the label for this sample's treatment or condition signals: approximately nine-day PBMC culture with coronavirus spike peptide pools or control peptides (ViraFEST assay). The ViraFEST assay was used in the study, in which antigen-specific T cells were expanded with peptide pools and expanded clonotypes were subsequently identified by TCR sequencing. The convalescent patients' positive SARS-CoV-2 PCR tests fell between March and December 2020, which was before the Alpha, Beta and Delta variants emerged in the United States. Each well held 2 million or so PBMCs cultured in IMDM containing approximately 5.3% human AB serum and 9 to 10 IU/ml IL-2, with about 10 ug/ml peptide pools added. On days 3 and 7, half of the culture medium was replaced with fresh IL-2-containing medium. Once the cells had been in culture for less than 12 days, the EasySep CD4+ T cell isolation kit was used to isolate CD4+ T cells by negative selection. PBMCs were separated from whole blood using Ficoll-Paque Plus gradient centrifugation and then either used fresh or cryopreserved at -140C. Culture conditions were generally each tested in triplicate wells.

This clonotype was counted a few times. What this receptor recognizes is not known. No base-level quality is on record; no much larger clone is a single base apart. The receptor library was made with PCR. DNA from cultured CD4+ T cells was subjected to TCR sequencing with the Oncomine TCR Beta short-read assay at the Johns Hopkins FTIC core. The QIAamp micro DNA kit was used to extract genomic DNA from the cultured CD4+ T cells. Oncomine TCR Beta libraries from cultured CD4+ T cells were pooled using unique dual indexes and sequenced on an Illumina iSeq 100. In the original analysis: Non-productive sequences were filtered out, and CDR3s that did not start with C, did not end with F or W, or were shorter than 7 amino acids were discarded. The MANAFEST web application was used to identify antigen-specific clonotypes by comparing peptide-stimulated wells against reference wells and other culture wells. An FDR below 0.05, an odds ratio above 5, and a productive frequency above 0.1% in at least two of three replicate wells were required for clones to be considered positive. A clonotype counted as cross-reactive if it showed significant expansion both in the SARS-CoV-2 spike wells and in at least one common cold coronavirus spike condition. Using R version 3.6.1, CDR3 homology was evaluated through Levenshtein distances (stringdist) along with unrooted phylogenetic trees (ape). TCRdb trimmed public reads at Q25 via fastp, called clones via MiXCR and kept in-frame beta chains. CDR3 protein duplicates are merged, each entry listing the most common genes and DNA. The authors' filters were not applied to this entry. The sample profile shows 13,000 or so distinct CDR3 sequences; roughly 39% of them were found once. The biggest ten clones account for roughly 14% of the sample.

The CDR3 starts with the cysteine, ends with the phenylalanine, and has 17 residues. Only the CDR3 DNA is retained, 51 bases long and in frame from the first base. Reading the germline V gene (reference sequence) gives CDR1 DFQATT and CDR2 SNEGSKA. V is clipped by 2 bases and J by 0 bases, and the sequence between their germline boundaries is 17 bases long. The chain is assembled from TRBV20-1 and TRBJ1-3; the D gene cannot be named for sure. This sequence originates from a human donor who had recovered from COVID-19. Input material: CD4+ T cells from blood, cultured in vitro. The nucleotides read TGCAGTGCTAGATTCCCTTGGACGGAGCCCTCTGGAAACACCATATATTTT. It translates as CSARFPWTEPSGNTIYF.